These T cell receptor beta chains were read from a single sample in a study of memory CD4+ T cells and cytomegalovirus serostatus. Profiled with immunoSEQ multiplex PCR; TCRdb holds only in-frame clones, not every one. Of roughly 49,000 clones in the sample, about 73% were seen once. Sample: memory CD4+ T cells from blood. The receptors derive from an adult in good health and CMV-seronegative. The CDR3 runs from the conserved cysteine through the conserved F or W. A D gene is named only where the DNA matches it firmly. Where a row states a size, it is once, few, many or the class of an expanded clone; other rows omit it.

>few|TRBJ2-3|TRBD2|TRBV10-2
TGCGCCAGCAGCGAACTTGGGACTAGCGGGGGATCCACAGATACGCAGTATTTT
CASSELGTSGGSTDTQYF
>NA|TRBJ1-1|NA|TRBV28
TGTGCCAGCAGCCAGACAGGAAGATACACTGAAGCTTTCTTT
CASSQTGRYTEAFF
>NA|TRBJ2-3|NA|TRBV29-1
TGCAGCGTTGAGGTGGGGGATAGCACAGATACGCAGTATTTT
CSVEVGDSTDTQYF
>NA|TRBJ1-4|NA|TRBV7-2
TGTGCCAGCAGCTTAGGCGGGGGAGTAGAGGAAAAACTGTTTTTT
CASSLGGGVEEKLFF
>few|TRBJ1-1|NA|TRBV6-4
TGTGCCAGCAGTAGAACAGGGAACACTGAAGCTTTCTTT
CASSRTGNTEAFF
>NA|TRBJ1-1|NA|TRBV6-6
TGTGCCAGCAGTAAACCAGGGATGTTGAACACTGAAGCTTTCTTT
CASSKPGMLNTEAFF
>NA|TRBJ2-7|TRBD1|TRBV5-1
TGCGCCAGCAGACCCGGGGACAGGGCATCCTACGAGCAGTACTTC
CASRPGDRASYEQYF
>NA|TRBJ1-6|NA|TRBV5-1
TGCGCCAGCAGCACACAGGGTAGGGATAATTCACCCCTCCACTTT
CASSTQGRDNSPLHF
>NA|TRBJ2-1|NA|TRBV5-1
TGCGCCAGCGGCGCGGAGAGCTCCTACAATGAGCAGTTCTTC
CASGAESSYNEQFF
>NA|TRBJ2-4|TRBD2|TRBV6-1
TGTGCCAGCAGAGATAGCGGGGGGTCAGAAAACATTCAGTACTTC
CASRDSGGSENIQYF
>NA|TRBJ1-2|NA|TRBV28
TGTGCCAGCAGTTTCGGCGGGGGCGACTATGGCTACACCTTC
CASSFGGGDYGYTF
>NA|TRBJ2-5|TRBD2|TRBV11-2
TGTGCCAGCAGCCTCGGACTAGCGGGATTCCAAGAGACCCAGTACTTC
CASSLGLAGFQETQYF
>few|TRBJ1-2|NA|TRBV9
TGTGCCAGCAGCGTAGATGAGGGCGTCGACTATGGCTACACCTTC
CASSVDEGVDYGYTF
>NA|TRBJ2-5|TRBD1|TRBV5-1
TGCGCCAGCAGCTTGGGGGACAGGGATGAGGAGACCCAGTACTTC
CASSLGDRDEETQYF
>NA|TRBJ1-1|TRBD1|TRBV19
TGTGCCAGTAGTCCGACAGGGCCCGAAGCTTTCTTT
CASSPTGPEAFF
>NA|TRBJ2-3|NA|TRBV7-9
TGTGCCAGCAGCTTAGAACGTGGAACAGATACGCAGTATTTT
CASSLERGTDTQYF
>once|TRBJ1-5|NA|TRBV6-6
TGTGCCAGCAGTTACTCGGCAGGGTCCAGCAAGCCCCAGCATTTT
CASSYSAGSSKPQHF
>NA|TRBJ1-1|TRBD1|TRBV7-9
TGTGCCAGCAGCCAACCCCCCGGGACAGGGGGAACTGAAGCTTTCTTT
CASSQPPGTGGTEAFF
>NA|TRBJ2-1|TRBD2|TRBV10-2
TGCGCCAGCAGTGGGACTAGTTACAATGAGCAGTTCTTC
CASSGTSYNEQFF
>NA|TRBJ1-3|NA|TRBV7-2
TGTGCCAGCAGCTTCACAGCTGGAAACACCATATATTTT
CASSFTAGNTIYF
>once|TRBJ1-2|NA|TRBV18
TGTGCCAGCTCACCCCCCCCAGGGGCGCATGGCTACACCTTC
CASSPPPGAHGYTF
>many|TRBJ1-2|NA|TRBV6-5
TGTGCCAGCAGTCCCGGGACCGACTATGGCTACACCTTC
CASSPGTDYGYTF
>few|TRBJ2-6|NA|TRBV7-8
TGTGCCAGCAGCTTTTCAGGGCCCGGGGCCAACGTCCTGACTTTC
CASSFSGPGANVLTF
>NA|TRBJ1-1|TRBD1|TRBV27
TGTGCCAGCAGTTTATCGAAACAGGGGATGATTCAGAACACTGAAGCTTTCTTT
CASSLSKQGMIQNTEAFF
>NA|TRBJ1-6|TRBD1|TRBV5-1
TGCGCCAGCAGCCAGGGACAGGGGGCTTATTCACCCCTCCACTTT
CASSQGQGAYSPLHF
>NA|TRBJ1-4|NA|TRBV7-9
TGTGCCAGCAGTGCGACAGACCTAGCAACTAATGAAAAACTGTTTTTT
CASSATDLATNEKLFF
>NA|TRBJ2-6|TRBD2|TRBV29-1
TGCAGCGTTGGGGTGAGGGCGGGAGTGGCGGGGGAGTACTCTGGGGCCAACGTCCTGACTTTC
CSVGVRAGVAGEYSGANVLTF
>NA|TRBJ2-3|NA|TRBV7-2
TGTGCCAGCAGCTTAAGGGCCGCTAGCACAGATACGCAGTATTTT
CASSLRAASTDTQYF
>NA|TRBJ2-1|TRBD1|TRBV6-5
TGTGCCAGCAGTCAATTGGACAGGGTGGGGAATGAGCAGTTCTTC
CASSQLDRVGNEQFF
>few|TRBJ1-1|NA|TRBV29-1
TGCAGCGTTGGGATTTGGCAGACGAACACTGAAGCTTTCTTT
CSVGIWQTNTEAFF
>NA|TRBJ1-5|NA|TRBV30
TGTGCCTGGAGTGTACGCGGGAGCAATCAGCCCCAGCATTTT
CAWSVRGSNQPQHF
>few|TRBJ2-7|NA|TRBV7-8
TGTGCCAGCAGCTTAGTATCTATGGGGTACGAGCAGTACTTC
CASSLVSMGYEQYF
>NA|TRBJ2-1|NA|TRBV9
TGTGCCAGCAGCTTCCGATCCAATGAGCAGTTCTTC
CASSFRSNEQFF
>NA|TRBJ1-5|TRBD1|TRBV7-9
TGTGCCAGCAGGGCCGGGGACAGGGACCAGCATTTT
CASRAGDRDQHF
>NA|TRBJ2-7|TRBD1|TRBV6-5
TGTGCCAGCAGGAGTTCCGGGACAGGGGCCTACGAGCAGTACTTC
CASRSSGTGAYEQYF
>NA|TRBJ2-1|TRBD1|TRBV4-2
TGTGCCAGCAGCCCCAGTGATCTAGACAGGGTCTACAATGAGCAGTTCTTC
CASSPSDLDRVYNEQFF
>NA|TRBJ1-2|TRBD1|TRBV5-1
TGCGCCAGCAGCGAACAGGGGGCCGGTGGCTACACCTTC
CASSEQGAGGYTF
>few|TRBJ1-1|NA|TRBV6-6
TGTGCCAGCAGCCACCTTACAGGGTATGATGAAGCTTTCTTT
CASSHLTGYDEAFF
>NA|TRBJ1-1|NA|TRBV2
TGTGCCAGCAGTCCAGAGGCGGTCACTGAAGCTTTCTTT
CASSPEAVTEAFF
>NA|TRBJ1-2|NA|TRBV5-1
TGCGCCAGCAGCCCGGACGTCCGGCAGGGAGGAGGCTACACCTTC
CASSPDVRQGGGYTF
>NA|TRBJ1-1|NA|TRBV7-9
TGTGCCAGCAGCGCGGATAGTAGGTCTGAAGCTTTCTTT
CASSADSRSEAFF
>NA|TRBJ1-1|NA|TRBV19
TGTGCCAGTAGTATCACCCAGAACACTGAAGCTTTCTTT
CASSITQNTEAFF
>NA|TRBJ1-6|NA|TRBV30
TGTGCCTGGTGCAGGGCCAGGGGTTCACCCCTCCACTTT
CAWCRARGSPLHF
>NA|TRBJ2-5|NA|TRBV7-2
TGTGCCAGCAGCTTAGACCAGAGGCGGCAAGAGACCCAGTACTTC
CASSLDQRRQETQYF
>once|TRBJ2-2|NA|TRBV28
TGTGCCAGCAGTTCACCTAGCCGGACCGGGGAGCTGTTTTTT
CASSSPSRTGELFF
>NA|TRBJ2-7|NA|TRBV6-5
TGTGCCAGCAGTTACTCCTACAGGGGAGGTACCTACGAGCAGTACTTC
CASSYSYRGGTYEQYF
>NA|TRBJ2-2|NA|TRBV7-8
TGTGCCAGCAGCTTAGCGCTAGACCGACTAAACACCGGGGAGCTGTTTTTT
CASSLALDRLNTGELFF
>once|TRBJ1-1|NA|TRBV11-1
TGTGCCAGCAGCTTATCTGGGGGCACTGAAGCTTTCTTT
CASSLSGGTEAFF
>few|TRBJ1-5|NA|TRBV19
TGTGCCAGTAGTATCTTCCTTATCGGTCAGCCCCAGCATTTT
CASSIFLIGQPQHF
>NA|TRBJ1-2|NA|TRBV9
TGTGCCAGCAGCGTGGGGGGACAATCAAACTATGGCTACACCTTC
CASSVGGQSNYGYTF